This T cell receptor (beta chain) was sequenced for a study of T cell responses to AZD1222 COVID-19 vaccine. Overall study: The analysis combined second doses at about 4 or about 12 weeks.

The CDR3 covers 15 residues. In germline, CDR1 is MGHRA, CDR2 YSYEKL. Trimming left V 1 base short and J 6 bases short, with 15 bases between. About this clone itself: What it binds is unknown.

The repertoire was sequenced with immunoSEQ multiplex PCR; TCRdb's copy has only in-frame clones and lacks some. The table shows around 180,000 clones, with approximately 92% occurring only once. Findings and caveats of the study: Two AZD1222 doses significantly raised spike-specific TCR breadth and depth over controls. Donor demographics were predominantly white British with a female majority; clonal diversity may be underestimated.

This TCR derives from an adult in good health. J is TRBJ1-2 and V is TRBV4-1, with D possibly TRBD1 on 5 matching bases. The sequencing used peripheral blood, collected on day 0 of AZD1222 vaccination. CDR3 region: CASSQGRAGFDGYTF. The CDR3 nucleotides are TGCGCCAGCAGCCAAGGTCGTGCAGGGTTTGATGGCTACACCTTC.